This T cell receptor beta chain was recorded in a study of CXCR3-negative and CXCR3-positive naive CD8 T cells. As for this clonotype: The antigen remains unidentified.

Broader study findings: Naive cells positive for CXCR3 carried more hydrophobic TRB CDR3s than CXCR3-negative ones.

With UMI labels, 5' RACE was used to prepare the TRB cDNA libraries. Each CDR3 protein gets one entry in TCRdb, which reprocessed the 5' RACE reads and gives no DNA. This sample's clone table lists under 150,000 distinct CDR3 sequences. Material: naive CXCR3+ CD8+ T cells from blood. Subset described: CD45RO-CCR7+CD27+CD95- naive CD8+ T cells expressing CXCR3 (TNR3+). The sequence derives from a human donor in good health. Some clones in this sample may be carry-over from other donors' samples.

The CDR3 reads CASSQDNEQFF. This chain joins TRBV13 and TRBJ2-1. The CDR3 runs 11 residues. Germline CDR1 is PRHDT and CDR2 is FYEKMQ (reference sequence).